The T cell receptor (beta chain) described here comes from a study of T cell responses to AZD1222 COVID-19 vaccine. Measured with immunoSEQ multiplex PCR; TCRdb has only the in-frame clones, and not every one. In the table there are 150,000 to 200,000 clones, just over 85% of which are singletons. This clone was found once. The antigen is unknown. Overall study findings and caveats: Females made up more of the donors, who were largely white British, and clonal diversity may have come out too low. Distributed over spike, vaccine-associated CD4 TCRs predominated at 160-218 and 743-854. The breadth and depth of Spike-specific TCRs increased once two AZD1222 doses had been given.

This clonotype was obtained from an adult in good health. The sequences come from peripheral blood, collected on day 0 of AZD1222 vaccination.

The CDR3 protein is CASSLSPPGQGFKDTQYF. In DNA, the CDR3 is TGTGCCAGCAGTTTATCGCCTCCGGGACAGGGATTTAAAGATACGCAGTATTTT. J is TRBJ2-3 and V is TRBV27; the match to TRBD1 covers 9 bases. V was pared by 0 bases and J by 5 bases, with 12 bases of the junction left unmatched. The CDR3 runs to 18 residues. From germline, CDR1 is MNHEY and CDR2 SMNVEV (reference sequence).